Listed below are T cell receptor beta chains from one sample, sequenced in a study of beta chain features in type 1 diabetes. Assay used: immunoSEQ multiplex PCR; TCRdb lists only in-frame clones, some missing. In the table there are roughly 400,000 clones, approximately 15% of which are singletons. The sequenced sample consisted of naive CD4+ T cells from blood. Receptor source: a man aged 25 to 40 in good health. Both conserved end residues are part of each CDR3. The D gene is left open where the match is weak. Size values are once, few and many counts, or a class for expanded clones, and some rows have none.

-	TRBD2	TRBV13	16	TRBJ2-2	TGTGCCAGCAGCTTAGCTAGCGGGATTAACACCGGGGAGCTGTTTTTT	CASSLASGINTGELFF
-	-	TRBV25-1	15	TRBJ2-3	TGTGCCAGCAGTGCACCTGGGCCTGGCACAGATACGCAGTATTTT	CASSAPGPGTDTQYF
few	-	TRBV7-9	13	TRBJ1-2	TGTGCCAGCAGCCGGGACGGCAACTATGGCTACACCTTC	CASSRDGNYGYTF
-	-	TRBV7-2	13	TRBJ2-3	TGTGCCAGCAGCTTGGGCCGGGCAGATACGCAGTATTTT	CASSLGRADTQYF
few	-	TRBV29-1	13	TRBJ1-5	TGCAGCGTCATAAGCGGTGGCAATCAGCCCCAGCATTTT	CSVISGGNQPQHF
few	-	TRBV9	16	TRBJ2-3	TGTGCCAGCAGCGTAGCGTCGAACCTTCCCACAGATACGCAGTATTTT	CASSVASNLPTDTQYF
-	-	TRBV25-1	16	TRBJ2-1	TGTGCCAGCAGTGAGCTCCGAGGGGCCGGGGACAATGAGCAGTTCTTC	CASSELRGAGDNEQFF
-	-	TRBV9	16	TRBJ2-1	TGTGCCAGCAGCGTAGAAGGTCAGAGCTCCTACAATGAGCAGTTCTTC	CASSVEGQSSYNEQFF
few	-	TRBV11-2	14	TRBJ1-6	TGTGCCAGCAGCTTTGACAGAGTAAATTCACCCCTCCACTTT	CASSFDRVNSPLHF
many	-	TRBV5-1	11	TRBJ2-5	TGCGCCAGCAGCTACCAAGAGACCCAGTACTTC	CASSYQETQYF
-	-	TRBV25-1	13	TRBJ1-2	TGTGCCAGCATGGGGCCATTCGCCCCTGGCTACACCTTC	CASMGPFAPGYTF
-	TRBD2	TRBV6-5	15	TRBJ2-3	TGTGCCAGCAGTTTACTAGCGGGACACACAGATACGCAGTATTTT	CASSLLAGHTDTQYF
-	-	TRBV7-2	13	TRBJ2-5	TGTGCCAGCAGCTTATATGAGAGCCGGACCCAGTACTTC	CASSLYESRTQYF
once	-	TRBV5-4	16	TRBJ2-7	TGTGCCAGCAGCCCAGCCCTAACAGGGGGGGGATACGAGCAGTACTTC	CASSPALTGGGYEQYF
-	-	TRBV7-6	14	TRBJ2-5	TGTGCCAGCAGCTTAAACCCCGCGGCGGAGACCCAGTACTTC	CASSLNPAAETQYF
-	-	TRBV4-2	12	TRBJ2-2	TGTGCCAGCAGCCCCCGTCCCGGGGAGCTGTTTTTT	CASSPRPGELFF
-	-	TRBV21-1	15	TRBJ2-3	TGTGCCAGCAGCAGGACTAGCGGGAGTTTGGATACGCAGTATTTT	CASSRTSGSLDTQYF
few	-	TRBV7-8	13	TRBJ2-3	TGTGCCAGCGTATACGCAGGAACAGATACGCAGTATTTT	CASVYAGTDTQYF
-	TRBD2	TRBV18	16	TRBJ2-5	TGTGCCAGCTCACGACTAGCGGGAGCCCTCCAAGAGACCCAGTACTTC	CASSRLAGALQETQYF
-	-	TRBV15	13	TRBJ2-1	TGTGCCACCAGCAGAGATCCGCACAATGAGCAGTTCTTC	CATSRDPHNEQFF
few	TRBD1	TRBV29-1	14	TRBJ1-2	TGCAGCGCCCGACAGGGGCCCACTAACTATGGCTACACCTTC	CSARQGPTNYGYTF
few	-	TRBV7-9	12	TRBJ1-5	TGTGCCAGCAACACAGGGAATCAGCCCCAGCATTTT	CASNTGNQPQHF